The 18 T cell receptor beta chains in this list originate from one sample, sequenced in a study of T cell clonotyping in hematopoietic cell transplantation. Method: immunoSEQ multiplex PCR; TCRdb's copy keeps in-frame clones and lacks some. The sample lists about 36,000 clones, approximately 88% occurring once. Sequenced sample: peripheral blood mononuclear cells. All receptors come from a woman between 35 and 50 years old in good health. Some clones in this sample may be carry-over from other donors' samples.

The rearrangement uses TRBV27 and TRBJ2-5, with a possible D match to TRBD2 (7 bases). V was clipped by 6 bases and J by 5 bases, with 16 bases between them. The CDR3 contains 14 residues. CDR1 MNHEY and CDR2 SMNVEV come from the germline V gene (reference sequence). The CDR3 nucleotides are TGTGCCAGCAGCCCTTTGGGGGGGGCGGAGACCCAGTACTTC. It is translated as CASSPLGGAETQYF.

The chain employs TRBV9 and TRBJ1-2, with 9 bases fitting TRBD1. The junction had 12 bases not matched to a gene; V was cut back by 4 bases and J by 8 bases. There are 15 residues in the CDR3. Germline assignment: CDR1 SGDLS and CDR2 YYNGEE. CDR3 protein: CASSSRQGGYEGYTF. CDR3 in DNA: TGTGCCAGCAGCAGTCGACAGGGGGGATATGAAGGCTACACCTTC.

The chain carries TRBV28 and TRBJ2-7, with D perhaps matching TRBD2 (7 bases). The V gene's germline CDR1 is MDHEN and CDR2 SYDVKM. The V and J ends lost 8 bases and 7 bases respectively, with 21 bases between them. The CDR3 contains 14 residues. CDR3 sequence: CASLRSAGAQEQYF. The CDR3 coding sequence is TGTGCCAGCCTAAGGTCGGCGGGGGCCCAAGAGCAGTACTTC.

This clone was counted between two and nine times. The rearrangement joins TRBV19 to TRBJ1-2; TRBD1 matches at 7 bases. The CDR3 length is 15 residues. The germline CDR1 and CDR2 sequences are LNHDA and SQIVND (reference sequence). The junction had 10 bases not matched to a gene; V was cut back by 4 bases and J by 5 bases. CDR3: CASSKRDREGYGYTF. The CDR3 region has the DNA TGTGCCAGTAGTAAAAGGGACAGAGAAGGATATGGCTACACCTTC. Looking up the rest from reference TRBV19 and TRBJ1-2 gives the full variable domain: DGGITQSPKYLFRKEGQNVTLSCEQNLNHDAMYWYRQDPGQGLRLIYYSQIVNDFQKGDIAEGYSVSREKKESFPLTVTSAQKNPTAFYLCASSKRDREGYGYTFGSGTRLTVV.

The genes are TRBV7-6 and TRBJ2-7; TRBD2 might be the D (5 bases). The CDR3 sequence is 15 residues long. V was trimmed by 1 base and J by 1 base, leaving 11 bases between them. Germline CDR1 and CDR2: SGHVS and FNYEAQ. In DNA, the CDR3 is TGTGCCAGCAGCTTAGTAGCGAGTTTGTCCTACGAGCAGTACTTC. Translated: CASSLVASLSYEQYF.

The chain joins TRBV5-1 to TRBJ1-1; D not resolved. Trimming removed 0 bases at V and 7 bases at J, with 13 bases between. This CDR3 is 14 amino acids long. Germline V lookup: CDR1 SGHRS, CDR2 YFSETQ. For the CDR3, the DNA is TGCGCCAGCAGCTTGGAGGCAAACAAGGGTGAAGCTTTCTTT. Translating it yields CASSLEANKGEAFF.

A single count supports this clone. The junction and the germline gene differ at one end; a read error may be behind it. The J gene is TRBJ2-1, the V gene TRBV6-5; D might be TRBD1 (7 bases). Germline assignment: CDR1 MNHEY and CDR2 SVGAGI. This CDR3 region has 14 residues. Here the CDR3 DNA reads TGTGCCAACAGTCCAGGGGGGTCCTACAATGAGCAGTTCTTC. It is translated as CANSPGGSYNEQFF.

The CDR3 sequence is CAWSVPAHSNQPQHF. CDR3 sequence (DNA): TGTGCCTGGAGTGTACCAGCGCATAGCAATCAGCCCCAGCATTTT. This sequence joins TRBV30 and TRBJ1-5; D is uncertain. The CDR3 sequence is 15 residues long. Germline lookup yields CDR1 GTSNPN and CDR2 SVGIG (reference sequence). V lost 0 bases to trimming and J lost 0 bases, with 9 bases between them.

The V call is TRBV7-2, the J call TRBJ2-1; 10 bases fit TRBD1. This CDR3 contains 14 residues. The V gene end was trimmed by 4 bases and the J gene end by 14 bases; junction bases not matched to a gene: 11. Germline V lookup: CDR1 SGHTA, CDR2 FQGNSA. The CDR3 DNA follows: TGTGCCAGCAGCTCACCGACAGGGGGCACGGCGGAGTTCTTC. Translated: CASSSPTGGTAEFF.

The chain has TRBV5-1 and TRBJ2-2; D possibly uses TRBD1 or TRBD2 (5 bases each). Germline CDR1 SGHRS, CDR2 YFSETQ. This CDR3 comprises 15 residues. The ends were cut back, 1 base at V and 8 bases at J, with 15 bases in the middle. The CDR3 bases are TGCGCCAGCAGCTTGCTAGGGACCTCTTCTGGGGAGCTGTTTTTT. Residues: CASSLLGTSSGELFF.

The chain carries TRBV29-1 and TRBJ2-3, with a possible D match to TRBD2 (5 bases). The CDR3 consists of 13 residues. Germline V gene lookup returns CDR1 SQVTM and CDR2 ANQGSEA. Trimming stripped 7 bases from V and 6 bases from J, with 17 bases between. The CDR3 loop reads CSAGPARRDTQYF. CDR3 sequence (DNA): TGCAGCGCGGGCCCCGCCCGGAGGGATACGCAGTATTTT.

V and J are TRBV7-2 and TRBJ2-3; 10 bases fit TRBD2. After removal of 3 bases from V and 4 bases from J, the junction contained 7 bases not matched to a gene. Germline loops: CDR1 SGHTA, CDR2 FQGNSA. This CDR3 spans 16 amino acids. For the CDR3, the DNA is TGTGCCAGCAGCTTGGATTTAGCGGGAGGAGCAGATACGCAGTATTTT. The encoded protein is CASSLDLAGGADTQYF. The complete variable domain, with remaining parts taken from reference TRBV7-2 and TRBJ2-3, reads GAGVSQSPSNKVTEKGKDVELRCDPISGHTALYWYRQSLGQGLEFLIYFQGNSAPDKSGLPSDRFSAERTGGSVSTLTIQRTQQEDSAVYLCASSLDLAGGADTQYFGPGTRLTVL.

This CDR3 reads CAISTSGQETQYF. CDR3 DNA sequence: TGTGCCATCAGTACTAGCGGCCAAGAGACCCAGTACTTC. The genes are TRBV10-3 and TRBJ2-5, with TRBD2 identical over 8 bases. The CDR3 runs to 13 residues. Trimming removed 5 bases from V and 1 base from J; junction bases left unmatched: 0. From germline, CDR1 is ENHRY and CDR2 SYGVKD.

The chain uses TRBV4-2 and TRBJ2-2, with D possibly TRBD2 on 5 matching bases. V was cut by 3 bases and J by 5 bases, with 7 bases left in between. Germline CDR1 LGHNA, CDR2 YNFKEQ. The CDR3 contains 13 residues. The CDR3, as DNA: TGTGCCAGCAGCCAGGACTTGACCGGGGAGCTGTTTTTT. Protein sequence: CASSQDLTGELFF.

The chain combines TRBV28 with TRBJ1-5, with a tentative D call TRBD1 (5 bases). This CDR3 region has 15 residues. Per the germline V gene, CDR1 is MDHEN and CDR2 is SYDVKM. Trimming left V 4 bases short and J 0 bases short, with 10 bases between. Written as DNA, the CDR3 is TGTGCCAGCAGTTGGGGGATTAGTAGCAATCAGCCCCAGCATTTT. The encoded protein is CASSWGISSNQPQHF.

This clone was seen more than once but under ten times. The chain links TRBV2 to TRBJ2-7; D is possibly TRBD1 (5 bases). The V gene lost 2 bases and the J gene lost 0 bases, with 11 bases spanning the gap. The germline V gene encodes CDR1 SNHLY and CDR2 FYNNEI. CDR3 length: 15 amino acids. The CDR3 spells CASSELHDSSYEQYF. In DNA form, the CDR3 reads TGTGCCAGCAGTGAACTTCACGACAGCTCCTACGAGCAGTACTTC.

The chain combines TRBV7-3 with TRBJ1-1; TRBD1 might be the D (6 bases). There are 14 residues in the CDR3. Looked up from germline, CDR1 is SGHTA and CDR2 is FQGTGA. Trimming took off 4 bases at V and 4 bases at J, with 13 bases between the two ends. The CDR3 region is CASSSTGSITEAFF. The CDR3 DNA sequence: TGTGCCAGCAGCTCAACAGGGTCTATCACTGAAGCTTTCTTT.

The rearrangement joins TRBV20-1 to TRBJ2-7; D gene ambiguous. The V gene's germline CDR1 is DFQATT and CDR2 SNEGSKA (reference sequence). V was pared by 6 bases and J by 5 bases, with 11 bases between. The CDR3 covers 11 residues. CDR3 bases: TGCAGTGCAGCCCCTCGGGACGAGCAGTACTTC. Translating gives CSAAPRDEQYF.